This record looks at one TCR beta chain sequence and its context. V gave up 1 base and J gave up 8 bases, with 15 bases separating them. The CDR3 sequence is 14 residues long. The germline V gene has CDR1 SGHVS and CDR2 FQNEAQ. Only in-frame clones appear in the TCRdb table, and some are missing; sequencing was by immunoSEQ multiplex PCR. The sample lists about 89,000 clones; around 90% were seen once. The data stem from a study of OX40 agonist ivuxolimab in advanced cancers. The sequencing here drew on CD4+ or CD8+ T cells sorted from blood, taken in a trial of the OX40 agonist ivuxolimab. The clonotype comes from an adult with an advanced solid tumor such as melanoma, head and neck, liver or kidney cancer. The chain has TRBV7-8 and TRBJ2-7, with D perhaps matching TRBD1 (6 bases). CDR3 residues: CASSLGQDVPKQYF. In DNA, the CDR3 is TGTGCCAGCAGCTTAGGACAGGACGTCCCCAAGCAGTACTTC.